Listed here are 15 T cell receptor beta chains from one sample, sequenced in a study of T cell responses to AZD1222 COVID-19 vaccine. Some clones are missing from TCRdb's copy, which holds only in-frame ones; the method was immunoSEQ multiplex PCR. This table has 84,000 or so clones, about 90% appearing once. The sequenced sample was peripheral blood, obtained on day 0 of AZD1222 vaccination. The receptors come from an adult in good health.

The chain recombines TRBV3-1 (or the pseudogene TRBV3-2) with TRBJ2-1; either TRBD1 or TRBD2 may supply D (5 bases each). The CDR3 consists of 18 residues. The germline gives CDR1 LGHDT, CDR2 YNNKEL (reference sequence). Deletions cut 1 base from V and 2 bases from J, with 18 bases between. CDR3 protein: CASSQGDGFVVPYNEQFF. In DNA, the CDR3 is TGTGCCAGCAGCCAAGGGGACGGGTTCGTCGTTCCCTACAATGAGCAGTTCTTC.

V is TRBV14 and J is TRBJ2-3; tentative D call: TRBD2 (6 bases). This CDR3 contains 15 residues. In germline, CDR1 is SGHDN, CDR2 FVKESK. V lost 2 bases to trimming and J lost 2 bases, with 11 bases between them. CDR3 nucleotides: TGTGCCAGCAGCCAATGGGGACTTATCACAGATACGCAGTATTTT. As protein: CASSQWGLITDTQYF.

The chain has TRBV7-3 and TRBJ1-1; a weak D match, TRBD1 (6 bases). The ends were cut back, 5 bases at V and 5 bases at J, with 24 bases in the middle. The CDR3 length is 17 residues. From germline, CDR1 is SGHTA and CDR2 FQGTGA. Written as DNA, the CDR3 is TGTGCCAGCAGCCGAGAAGGGACTCGAAGGGGGAATACTGAAGCTTTCTTT. Residues: CASSREGTRRGNTEAFF.

V usage is TRBV27 and J usage is TRBJ1-3; the D is unclear. The germline CDR1 and CDR2 sequences are MNHEY and SMNVEV (reference sequence). The CDR3 is made up of 13 amino acids. The V gene lost 6 bases and the J gene lost 0 bases, with 6 bases spanning the gap. The CDR3 region has the DNA TGTGCCAGCAGCCGTAGCTCTGGAAACACCATATATTTT. It encodes CASSRSSGNTIYF.

The chain joins TRBV2 to TRBJ1-2, with D unclear. V lost 3 bases and J 5 bases, leaving 10 bases between the germline ends. The CDR3 sequence is 13 residues long. CDR1 is SNHLY and CDR2 is FYNNEI in the germline V gene. CDR3 region: CASSEEAAYGYTF. In nucleotides, the CDR3 is TGTGCCAGCAGTGAGGAGGCAGCTTATGGCTACACCTTC.

This chain connects TRBV5-6 to TRBJ2-7, with D possibly being TRBD1 or TRBD2 (5 bases each). The CDR3 runs 15 residues. Germline-derived CDR1 and CDR2 are SGHDT and YYEEEE. Trimming removed 4 bases at V and 0 bases at J, with 14 bases between. CDR3 bases: TGTGCCAGCAGCCAAGGGACGGTGAACTCCTACGAGCAGTACTTC. This encodes CASSQGTVNSYEQYF.

The gene calls are TRBV5-1 and TRBJ1-1; D is uncertain. CDR1 is SGHRS and CDR2 is YFSETQ in the germline V gene. This CDR3 is 14 amino acids long. V was trimmed by 3 bases and J by 0 bases, leaving 9 bases between them. For the CDR3, the DNA is TGCGCCAGCAGCTCGGACGGGATGAACACTGAAGCTTTCTTT. Protein product: CASSSDGMNTEAFF. The whole variable domain, remainder taken from reference TRBV5-1 and TRBJ1-1, is KAGVTQTPRYLIKTRGQQVTLSCSPISGHRSVSWYQQTPGQGLQFLFEYFSETQRNKGNFPGRFSGRQFSNSRSEMNVSTLELGDSALYLCASSSDGMNTEAFFGQGTRLTVV.

V is TRBV2 and J is TRBJ1-1; the match to TRBD1 covers 10 bases. The CDR3 consists of 14 residues. Germline V lookup: CDR1 SNHLY, CDR2 FYNNEI. J lost 4 bases, V lost 7 bases, and 6 bases had no gene match. For the CDR3, the DNA is TGTGCCAGCAAAGGACAGGGGGTGATCACTGAAGCTTTCTTT. It specifies CASKGQGVITEAFF.

V gene TRBV5-1 combines with J gene TRBJ2-1; 11 nucleotides match TRBD2. The CDR3 is made up of 15 amino acids. V was pared by 1 base and J by 5 bases, with 2 bases of the junction left unmatched. Germline lookup yields CDR1 SGHRS and CDR2 YFSETQ. CDR3 sequence reads: CASSLSSGRNNEQFF. CDR3 sequence (DNA): TGCGCCAGCAGCTTGTCTAGCGGGAGGAACAATGAGCAGTTCTTC.

The rearrangement joins TRBV7-8 to TRBJ2-5; a possible D gene is TRBD1 (6 bases). The V and J ends lost 5 bases and 4 bases respectively, with 17 bases between them. The CDR3 spans 15 residues. The germline CDR1 and CDR2 sequences are SGHVS and FQNEAQ. The CDR3 sequence: CASSEQGPEVETQYF. The CDR3 DNA follows: TGTGCCAGCAGCGAGCAGGGGCCGGAGGTAGAGACCCAGTACTTC.

The chain combines TRBV6-1 with TRBJ1-6; D is undetermined. The germline CDR1 and CDR2 sequences are MNHNS and SASEGT. This CDR3 comprises 16 residues. The V end was cut by 1 base, the J end by 6 bases, with 13 bases between. In DNA form, the CDR3 reads TGTGCCAGCAGTGAAGGGGCAGCCTACTCTAATTCACCCCTCCACTTT. Amino acids: CASSEGAAYSNSPLHF.

This chain uses TRBV27 with TRBJ1-2; 8 nucleotides align to TRBD1. The CDR3 has 13 amino acids. Losses at the gene ends were 6 bases for V and 4 bases for J; bases not matched to a gene: 4. Germline V lookup: CDR1 MNHEY, CDR2 SMNVEV (reference sequence). CDR3 amino acids: CASSRTGGYGYTF. Here the CDR3 DNA reads TGTGCCAGCAGCCGAACAGGGGGCTATGGCTACACCTTC.

The chain couples TRBV30 to TRBJ1-5; perhaps TRBD1 as D (6 bases). V was pared by 0 bases and J by 2 bases, with 8 bases between. The length of the CDR3 is 14 residues. The germline CDR1 and CDR2 sequences are GTSNPN and SVGIG (reference sequence). DNA for the CDR3: TGTGCCTGGAGTGTACAGGGACGCAATCAGCCCCAGCATTTT. Amino acid sequence: CAWSVQGRNQPQHF.

This chain links TRBV12-3 or TRBV12-4 with TRBJ2-3; D possibly corresponds to TRBD2 (5 bases). The CDR3 runs 11 residues. V was shortened by 6 bases and J by 8 bases, with 9 bases between the two germline ends. In nucleotides, the CDR3 is TGTGCCAGCAGCAGCGGAGGTACGCAGTATTTT. It encodes CASSSGGTQYF.

This chain connects TRBV7-6 to TRBJ1-5; TRBD1 matches 8 bases. J was trimmed by 3 bases and V by 0 bases; bases with no gene match: 4. This CDR3 is built from 16 residues. In germline, CDR1 is SGHVS, CDR2 FNYEAQ. CDR3 sequence (DNA): TGTGCCAGCAGCTTAGCGACAGGGGCTATCAATCAGCCCCAGCATTTT. This gives the protein CASSLATGAINQPQHF.